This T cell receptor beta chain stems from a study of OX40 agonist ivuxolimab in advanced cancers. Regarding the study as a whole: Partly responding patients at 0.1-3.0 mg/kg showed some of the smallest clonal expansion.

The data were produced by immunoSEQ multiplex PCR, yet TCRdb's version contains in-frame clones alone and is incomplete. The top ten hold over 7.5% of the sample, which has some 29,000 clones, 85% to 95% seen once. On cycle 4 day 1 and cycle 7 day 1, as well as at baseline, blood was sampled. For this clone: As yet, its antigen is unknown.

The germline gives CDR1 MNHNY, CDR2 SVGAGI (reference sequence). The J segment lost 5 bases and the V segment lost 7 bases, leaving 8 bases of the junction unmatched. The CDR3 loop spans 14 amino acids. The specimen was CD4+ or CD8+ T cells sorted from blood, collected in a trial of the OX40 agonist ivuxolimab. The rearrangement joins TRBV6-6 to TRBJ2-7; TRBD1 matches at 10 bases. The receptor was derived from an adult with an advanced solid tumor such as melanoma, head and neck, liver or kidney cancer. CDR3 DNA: TGTGCCAGCAACCGACAGGGGGCCGGTGACGAGCAGTACTTC. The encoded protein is CASNRQGAGDEQYF.